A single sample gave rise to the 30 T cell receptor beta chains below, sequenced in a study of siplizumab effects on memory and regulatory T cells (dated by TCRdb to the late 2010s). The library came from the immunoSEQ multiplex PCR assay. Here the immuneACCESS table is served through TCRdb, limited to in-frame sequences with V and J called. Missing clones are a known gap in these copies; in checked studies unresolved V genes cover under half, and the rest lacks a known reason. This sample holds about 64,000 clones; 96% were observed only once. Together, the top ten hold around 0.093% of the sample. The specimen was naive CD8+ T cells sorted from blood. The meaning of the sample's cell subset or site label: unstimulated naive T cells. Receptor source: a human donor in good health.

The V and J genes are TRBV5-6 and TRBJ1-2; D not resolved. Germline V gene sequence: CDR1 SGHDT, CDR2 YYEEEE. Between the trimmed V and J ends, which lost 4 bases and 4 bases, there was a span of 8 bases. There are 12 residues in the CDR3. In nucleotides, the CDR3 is TGTGCCAGCAGCCCCGCGGGCTATGGCTACACCTTC. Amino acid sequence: CASSPAGYGYTF.

The CDR3 is CASSFPSGGAYGYTF. The CDR3, as DNA: TGTGCCAGCAGCTTTCCGTCAGGGGGCGCTTATGGCTACACCTTC. J is TRBJ1-2 and V is TRBV13; 8 bases are shared with TRBD1. Germline V gene sequence: CDR1 PRHDT, CDR2 FYEKMQ (reference sequence). Unmatched junction bases numbered 8, after V lost 3 bases and J lost 5 bases. This CDR3 contains 15 residues.

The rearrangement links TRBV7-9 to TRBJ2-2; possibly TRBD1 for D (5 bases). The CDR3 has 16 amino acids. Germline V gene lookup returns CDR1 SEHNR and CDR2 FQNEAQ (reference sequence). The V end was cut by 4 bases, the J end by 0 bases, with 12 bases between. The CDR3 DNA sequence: TGTGCCAGCAGCTCAGGGCCGGATACGAACACCGGGGAGCTGTTTTTT. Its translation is CASSSGPDTNTGELFF.

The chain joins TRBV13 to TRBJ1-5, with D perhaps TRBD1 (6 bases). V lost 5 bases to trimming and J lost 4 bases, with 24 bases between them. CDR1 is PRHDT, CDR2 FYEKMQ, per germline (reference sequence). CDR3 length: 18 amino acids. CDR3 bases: TGTGCCAGCAGCCTCTCTCTCGGACAGCTCCACTCTAATCAGCCCCAGCATTTT. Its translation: CASSLSLGQLHSNQPQHF.

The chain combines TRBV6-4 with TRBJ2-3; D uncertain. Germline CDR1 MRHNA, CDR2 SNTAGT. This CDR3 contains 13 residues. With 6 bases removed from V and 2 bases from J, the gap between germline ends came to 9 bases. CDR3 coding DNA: TGTGCCAGCAGCCAGGTCAACACAGATACGCAGTATTTT. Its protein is CASSQVNTDTQYF.

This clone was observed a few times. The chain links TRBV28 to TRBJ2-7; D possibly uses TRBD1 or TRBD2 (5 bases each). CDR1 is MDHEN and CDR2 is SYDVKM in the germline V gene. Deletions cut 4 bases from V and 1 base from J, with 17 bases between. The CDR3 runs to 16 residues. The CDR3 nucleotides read TGTGCCAGCAGTTCCATCCGGGACCATCCTTCCTACGAGCAGTACTTC. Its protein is CASSSIRDHPSYEQYF. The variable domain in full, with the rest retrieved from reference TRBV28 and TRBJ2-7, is DVKVTQSSRYLVKRTGEKVFLECVQDMDHENMFWYRQDPGLGLRLIYFSYDVKMKEKGDIPEGYSVSREKKERFSLILESASTNQTSMYLCASSSIRDHPSYEQYFGPGTRLTVT.

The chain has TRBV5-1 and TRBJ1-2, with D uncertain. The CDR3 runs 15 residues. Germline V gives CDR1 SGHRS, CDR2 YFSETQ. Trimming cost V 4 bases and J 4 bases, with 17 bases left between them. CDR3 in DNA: TGCGCCAGCAGCCCTGACACCCCCTTTGGCTATGGCTACACCTTC. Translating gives CASSPDTPFGYGYTF.

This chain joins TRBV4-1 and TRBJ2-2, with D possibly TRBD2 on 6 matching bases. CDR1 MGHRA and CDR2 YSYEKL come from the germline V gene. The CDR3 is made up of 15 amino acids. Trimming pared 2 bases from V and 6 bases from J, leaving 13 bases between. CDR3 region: CASSQTRGIAGELFF. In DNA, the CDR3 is TGCGCCAGCAGCCAAACCCGGGGGATCGCCGGGGAGCTGTTTTTT.

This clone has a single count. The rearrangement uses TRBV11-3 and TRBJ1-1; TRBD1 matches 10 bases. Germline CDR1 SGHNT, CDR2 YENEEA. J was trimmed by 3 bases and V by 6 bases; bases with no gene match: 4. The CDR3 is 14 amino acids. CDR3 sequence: CASSPGTGDTEAFF. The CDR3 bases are TGTGCCAGCAGTCCCGGGACAGGGGACACTGAAGCTTTCTTT.

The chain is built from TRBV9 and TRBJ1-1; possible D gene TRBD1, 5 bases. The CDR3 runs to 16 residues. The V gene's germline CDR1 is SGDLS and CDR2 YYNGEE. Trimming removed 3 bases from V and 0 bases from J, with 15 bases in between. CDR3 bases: TGTGCCAGCAGCGCCCCGGGACGCCTCATGAACACTGAAGCTTTCTTT. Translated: CASSAPGRLMNTEAFF.

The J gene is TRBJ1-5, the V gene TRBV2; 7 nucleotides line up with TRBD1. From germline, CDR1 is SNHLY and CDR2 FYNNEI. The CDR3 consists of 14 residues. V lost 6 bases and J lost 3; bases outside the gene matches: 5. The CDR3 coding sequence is TGTGCCAGCAGGGTGGGACAGAACAATCAGCCCCAGCATTTT. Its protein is CASRVGQNNQPQHF.

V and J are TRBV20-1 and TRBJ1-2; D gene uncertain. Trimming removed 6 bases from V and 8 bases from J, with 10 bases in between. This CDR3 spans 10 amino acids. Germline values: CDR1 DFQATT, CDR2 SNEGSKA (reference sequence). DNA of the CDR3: TGCAGTGCCGGGGTAGGGGGCTACACCTTC. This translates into CSAGVGGYTF.

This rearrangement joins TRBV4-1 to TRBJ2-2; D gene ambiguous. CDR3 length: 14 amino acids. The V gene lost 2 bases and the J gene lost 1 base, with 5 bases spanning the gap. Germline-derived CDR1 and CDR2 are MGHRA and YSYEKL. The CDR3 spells CASSQYENTGELFF. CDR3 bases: TGCGCCAGCAGCCAATACGAGAACACCGGGGAGCTGTTTTTT.

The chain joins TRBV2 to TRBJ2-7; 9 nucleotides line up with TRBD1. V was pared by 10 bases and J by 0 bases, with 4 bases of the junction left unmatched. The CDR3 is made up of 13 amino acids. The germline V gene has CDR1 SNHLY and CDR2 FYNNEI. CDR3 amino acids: CATGQGSSYEQYF. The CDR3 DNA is TGTGCCACCGGACAGGGGAGCTCCTACGAGCAGTACTTC.

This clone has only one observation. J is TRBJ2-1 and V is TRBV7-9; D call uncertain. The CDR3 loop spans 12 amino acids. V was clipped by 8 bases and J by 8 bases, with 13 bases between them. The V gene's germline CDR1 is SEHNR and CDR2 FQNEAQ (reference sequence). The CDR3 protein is CASASDVDEQFF. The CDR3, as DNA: TGTGCCAGCGCAAGCGATGTCGATGAGCAGTTCTTC.

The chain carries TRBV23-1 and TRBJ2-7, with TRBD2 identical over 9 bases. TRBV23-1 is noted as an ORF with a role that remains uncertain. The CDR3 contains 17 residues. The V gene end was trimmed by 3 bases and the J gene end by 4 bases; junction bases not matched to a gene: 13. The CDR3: CASSQGFLAGYIYEQYF. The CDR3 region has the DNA TGCGCCAGCAGTCAGGGGTTCCTAGCGGGGTATATTTACGAGCAGTACTTC.

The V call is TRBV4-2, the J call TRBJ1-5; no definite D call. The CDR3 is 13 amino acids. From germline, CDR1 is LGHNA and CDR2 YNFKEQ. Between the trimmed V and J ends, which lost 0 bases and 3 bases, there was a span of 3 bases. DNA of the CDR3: TGTGCCAGCAGCCAAGAGGCCAATCAGCCCCAGCATTTT. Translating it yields CASSQEANQPQHF.

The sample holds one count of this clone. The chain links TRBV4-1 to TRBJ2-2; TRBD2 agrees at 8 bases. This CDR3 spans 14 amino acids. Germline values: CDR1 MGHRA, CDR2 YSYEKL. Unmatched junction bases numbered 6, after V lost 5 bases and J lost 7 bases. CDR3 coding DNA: TGCGCCAGCAGCTCGCCCCTAGCGGGCGGGGAGCTGTTTTTT. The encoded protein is CASSSPLAGGELFF.

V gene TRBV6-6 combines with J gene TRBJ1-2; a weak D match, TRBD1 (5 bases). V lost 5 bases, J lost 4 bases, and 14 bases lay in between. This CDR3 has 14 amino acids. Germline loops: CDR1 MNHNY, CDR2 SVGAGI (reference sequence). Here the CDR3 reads CASSQPGQPYGYTF. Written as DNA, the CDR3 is TGTGCCAGCAGTCAACCTGGACAACCCTATGGCTACACCTTC.

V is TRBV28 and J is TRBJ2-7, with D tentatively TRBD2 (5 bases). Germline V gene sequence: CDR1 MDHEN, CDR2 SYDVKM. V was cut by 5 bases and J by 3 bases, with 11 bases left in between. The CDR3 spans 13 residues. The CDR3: CASSLSGIYEQYF. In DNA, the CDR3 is TGTGCCAGCAGTCTCAGCGGTATCTACGAGCAGTACTTC.

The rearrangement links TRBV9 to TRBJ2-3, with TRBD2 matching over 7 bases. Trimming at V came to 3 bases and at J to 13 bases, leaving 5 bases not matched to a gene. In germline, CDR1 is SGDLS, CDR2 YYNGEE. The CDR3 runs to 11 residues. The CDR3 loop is CASSAGREEYF. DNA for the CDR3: TGTGCCAGCAGCGCCGGCCGGGAGGAGTATTTT.

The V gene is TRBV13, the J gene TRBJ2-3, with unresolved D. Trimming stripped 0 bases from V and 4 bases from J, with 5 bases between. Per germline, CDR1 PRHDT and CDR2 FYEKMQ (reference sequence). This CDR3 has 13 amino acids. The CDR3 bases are TGTGCCAGCAGCTTAGGGGGCTCAGATACGCAGTATTTT. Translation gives CASSLGGSDTQYF.

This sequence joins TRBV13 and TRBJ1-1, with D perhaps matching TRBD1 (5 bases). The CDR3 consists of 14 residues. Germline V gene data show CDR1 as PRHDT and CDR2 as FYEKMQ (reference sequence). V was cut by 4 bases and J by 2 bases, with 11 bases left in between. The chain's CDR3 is CASSSPTGNTEAFF. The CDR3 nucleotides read TGTGCCAGCAGCTCCCCAACAGGTAACACTGAAGCTTTCTTT.

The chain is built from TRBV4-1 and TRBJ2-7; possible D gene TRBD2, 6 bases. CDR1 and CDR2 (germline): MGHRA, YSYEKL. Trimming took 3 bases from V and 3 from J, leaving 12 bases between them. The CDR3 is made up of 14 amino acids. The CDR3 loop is CASSQTPGGYEQYF. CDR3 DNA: TGCGCCAGCAGCCAGACTCCCGGGGGCTACGAGCAGTACTTC.

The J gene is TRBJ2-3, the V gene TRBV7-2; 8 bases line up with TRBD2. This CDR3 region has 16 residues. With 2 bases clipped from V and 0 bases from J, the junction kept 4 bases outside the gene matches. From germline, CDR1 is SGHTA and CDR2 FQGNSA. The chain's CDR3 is CASSLSGGTSTDTQYF. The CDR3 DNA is TGTGCCAGCAGCTTATCGGGGGGGACTAGCACAGATACGCAGTATTTT.

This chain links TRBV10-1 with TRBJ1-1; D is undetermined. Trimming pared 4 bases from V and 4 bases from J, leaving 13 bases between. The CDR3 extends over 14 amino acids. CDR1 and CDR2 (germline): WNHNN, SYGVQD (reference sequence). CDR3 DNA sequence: TGCGCCAGCAGTGGGTCAGGAATGAGCACTGAAGCTTTCTTT. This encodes CASSGSGMSTEAFF.

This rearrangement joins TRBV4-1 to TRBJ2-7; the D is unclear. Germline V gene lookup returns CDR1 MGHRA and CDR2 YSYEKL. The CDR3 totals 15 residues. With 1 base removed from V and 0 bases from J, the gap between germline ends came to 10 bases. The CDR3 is CASSQGLSFSYEQYF. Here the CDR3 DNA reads TGCGCCAGCAGCCAAGGTTTATCGTTCTCCTACGAGCAGTACTTC.

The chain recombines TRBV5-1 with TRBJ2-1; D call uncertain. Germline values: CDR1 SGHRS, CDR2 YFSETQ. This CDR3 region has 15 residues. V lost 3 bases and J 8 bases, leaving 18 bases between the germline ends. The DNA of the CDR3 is TGCGCCAGCAGCTCGGACGGGCCCTATGGGGATGAGCAGTTCTTC. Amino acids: CASSSDGPYGDEQFF.

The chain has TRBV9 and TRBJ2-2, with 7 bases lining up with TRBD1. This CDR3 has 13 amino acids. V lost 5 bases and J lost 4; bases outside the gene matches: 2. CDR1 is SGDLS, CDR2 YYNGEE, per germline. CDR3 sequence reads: CASRGDSTGELFF. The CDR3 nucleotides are TGTGCCAGCAGAGGGGACAGCACCGGGGAGCTGTTTTTT.

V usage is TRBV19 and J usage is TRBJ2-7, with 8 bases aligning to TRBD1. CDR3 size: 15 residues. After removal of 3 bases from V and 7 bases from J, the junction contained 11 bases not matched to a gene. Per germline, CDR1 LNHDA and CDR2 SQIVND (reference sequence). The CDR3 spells CASSIRAGGGTEQYF. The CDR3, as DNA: TGTGCCAGTAGTATCCGGGCAGGGGGCGGTACTGAGCAGTACTTC.